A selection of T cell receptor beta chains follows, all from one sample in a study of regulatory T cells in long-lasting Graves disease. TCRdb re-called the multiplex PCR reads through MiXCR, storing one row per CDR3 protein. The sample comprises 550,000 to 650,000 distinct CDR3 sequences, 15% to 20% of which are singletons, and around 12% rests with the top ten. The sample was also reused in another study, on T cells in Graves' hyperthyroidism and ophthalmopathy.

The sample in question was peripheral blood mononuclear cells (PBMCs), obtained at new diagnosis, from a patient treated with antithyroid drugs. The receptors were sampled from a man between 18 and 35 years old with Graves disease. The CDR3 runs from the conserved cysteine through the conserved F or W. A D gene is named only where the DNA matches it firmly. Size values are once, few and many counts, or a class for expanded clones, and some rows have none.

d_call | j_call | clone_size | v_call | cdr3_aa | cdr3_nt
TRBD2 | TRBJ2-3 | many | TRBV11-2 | CASSSQAGVSDTQYF | TGTGCCAGCAGCTCCCAAGCGGGAGTGTCAGATACGCAGTATTTT
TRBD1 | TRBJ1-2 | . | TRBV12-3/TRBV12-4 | CASSSWDTGGFDGYTF | TGTGCCAGCAGTTCCTGGGATACAGGGGGCTTTGATGGCTACACCTTC
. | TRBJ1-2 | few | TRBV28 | CASSLRGTNYGYTF | TGTGCCAGCAGTTTGAGGGGGACAAACTATGGCTACACCTTC
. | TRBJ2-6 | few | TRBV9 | CASSRHNVLTF | TGTGCCAGCAGTCGACACAACGTCCTGACTTTC
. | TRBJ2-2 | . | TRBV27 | CASSFGVAGNTGELFF | TGTGCCAGCAGTTTTGGGGTGGCAGGGAACACCGGGGAGCTGTTTTTT
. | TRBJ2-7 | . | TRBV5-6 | CASTPAGRSSYEQYF | TGTGCCAGCACCCCAGCGGGCAGGAGCTCCTACGAGCAGTACTTC
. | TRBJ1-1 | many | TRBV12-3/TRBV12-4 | CASSFSGSSNTEAFF | TGTGCCAGCAGTTTTTCCGGCAGCTCGAACACTGAAGCTTTCTTT
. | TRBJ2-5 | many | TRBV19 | CASSFGAETQYF | TGTGCCAGTAGTTTTGGAGCAGAGACCCAGTACTTC
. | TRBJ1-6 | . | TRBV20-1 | CSARDRTSGASPLHF | TGCAGTGCTAGAGATAGAACCTCCGGAGCTTCACCCCTCCACTTT
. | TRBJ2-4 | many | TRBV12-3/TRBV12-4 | CASSFGLLAKNIQYF | TGTGCCAGCAGTTTCGGGTTACTAGCCAAAAACATTCAGTACTTC
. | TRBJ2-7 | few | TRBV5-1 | CASSLTGSEQYF | TGCGCCAGCAGCTTGACAGGGTCCGAGCAGTACTTC
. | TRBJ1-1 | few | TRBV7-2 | CASRGLGGSNTEAFF | TGTGCCAGCAGGGGGCTCGGGGGCTCGAACACTGAAGCTTTCTTT
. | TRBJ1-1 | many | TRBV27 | CASHQKGTRDTEAFF | TGTGCCAGCCACCAAAAGGGGACTCGGGACACTGAAGCTTTCTTT
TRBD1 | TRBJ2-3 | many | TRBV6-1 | CASRGQGSTDTQYF | TGTGCCAGCAGGGGACAGGGAAGCACAGATACGCAGTATTTT
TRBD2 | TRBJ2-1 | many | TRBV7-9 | CASSLRAGGLRLYNEQFF | TGTGCCAGCAGCTTAAGAGCGGGAGGGCTTCGACTCTACAATGAGCAGTTCTTC
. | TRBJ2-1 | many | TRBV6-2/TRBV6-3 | CASSYGSSEQFF | TGTGCCAGCAGTTACGGCAGCAGTGAGCAGTTCTTC
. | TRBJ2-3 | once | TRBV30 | CAWTPGVDTQYF | TGTGCCTGGACGCCCGGGGTAGATACGCAGTATTTT
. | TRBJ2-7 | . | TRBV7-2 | CASSLGGPYERYF | TGTGCCAGCAGCTTAGGGGGTCCCTACGAGCGGTACTTC
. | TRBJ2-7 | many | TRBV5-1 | CASSLSTGGSGYNEQYF | TGCGCCAGCAGCTTATCGACAGGCGGGTCTGGCTATAACGAGCAGTACTTC
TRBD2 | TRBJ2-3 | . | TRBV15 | CATRGGDEDTQYF | TGTGCCACCAGGGGGGGGGACGAAGATACGCAGTATTTT
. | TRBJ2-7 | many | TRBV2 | CASNRDPPGEQYF | TGTGCCAGTAACCGGGACCCTCCGGGGGAGCAGTACTTC
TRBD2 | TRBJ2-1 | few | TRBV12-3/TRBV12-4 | CASSFEGSGGGNEQFF | TGTGCCAGCAGTTTCGAGGGGAGCGGGGGGGGCAATGAGCAGTTCTTC
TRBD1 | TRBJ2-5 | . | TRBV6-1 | CASSEAQGAQETQYF | TGTGCCAGCAGTGAAGCGCAGGGGGCCCAAGAGACCCAGTACTTC
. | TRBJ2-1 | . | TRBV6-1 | CASSDLREQFF | TGTGCCAGCAGTGATCTTCGTGAGCAGTTCTTC
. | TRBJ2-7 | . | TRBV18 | CASSPVVGEQYF | TGTGCCAGCTCACCAGTGGTGGGCGAGCAGTACTTC
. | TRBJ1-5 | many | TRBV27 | CASSYREGNQPQHF | TGTGCCAGCAGTTACAGGGAAGGAAATCAGCCCCAGCATTTT
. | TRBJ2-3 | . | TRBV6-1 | CASEVLAKSTDTQYF | TGTGCCAGCGAGGTCCTAGCGAAAAGCACAGATACGCAGTATTTT
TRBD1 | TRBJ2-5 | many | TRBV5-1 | CASSLGTGGAETQYF | TGCGCCAGCAGCTTGGGGACAGGGGGAGCAGAGACCCAGTACTTC
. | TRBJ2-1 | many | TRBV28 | CASSFGGPEQFF | TGTGCCAGCAGTTTCGGGGGCCCCGAGCAGTTCTTC
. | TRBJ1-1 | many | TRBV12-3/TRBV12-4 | CASTLEGSEAFF | TGTGCCAGCACCCTTGAGGGTAGTGAAGCTTTCTTT
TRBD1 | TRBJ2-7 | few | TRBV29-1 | CSVHLDRAYEQYF | TGCAGCGTTCATCTGGACAGGGCCTACGAGCAGTACTTC
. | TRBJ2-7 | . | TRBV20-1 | CSANRDFKPYEQYF | TGCAGTGCTAACCGGGACTTCAAGCCCTACGAGCAGTACTTC
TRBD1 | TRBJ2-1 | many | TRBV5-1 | CASSLNPGTGGNEQFF | TGCGCCAGCAGCTTAAATCCCGGGACAGGGGGAAATGAGCAGTTCTTC
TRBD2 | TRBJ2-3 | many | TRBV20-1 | CSASGRVSTDTQYF | TGCAGTGCTAGCGGGAGGGTTAGCACAGATACGCAGTATTTT
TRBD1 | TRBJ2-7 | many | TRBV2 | CASSESRDRGHEQYF | TGTGCCAGCAGTGAGAGCCGGGACAGGGGACACGAGCAGTACTTC
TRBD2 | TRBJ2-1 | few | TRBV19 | CASSPELEREGREQFF | TGTGCCAGTAGTCCCGAATTGGAGCGGGAGGGCCGTGAGCAGTTCTTC
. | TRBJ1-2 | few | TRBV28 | CASSLLVGTLYGYTF | TGTGCCAGCAGCCTTCTAGTGGGGACACTTTATGGCTACACCTTC
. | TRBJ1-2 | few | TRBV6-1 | CASRLRRFNYGYTF | TGTGCCAGCAGATTGAGACGGTTTAACTATGGCTACACCTTC
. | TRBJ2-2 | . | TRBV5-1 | CASSLPGGYTGELFF | TGCGCCAGCAGCTTGCCGGGCGGTTACACCGGGGAGCTGTTTTTT
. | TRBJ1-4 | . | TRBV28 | CASSFRTLPGGEEKLFF | TGTGCCAGCAGTTTCCGGACGCTCCCCGGAGGCGAAGAAAAACTGTTTTTT
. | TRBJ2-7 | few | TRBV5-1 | CASSLDPGTYEQYF | TGCGCCAGCAGCTTGGATCCGGGGACCTACGAGCAGTACTTC
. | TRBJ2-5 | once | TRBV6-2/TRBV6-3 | CASSEGGYRETQYF | TGTGCCAGCAGTGAGGGGGGGTATAGGGAGACCCAGTACTTC
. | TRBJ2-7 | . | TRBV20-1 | CSAIAEGYEQYF | TGCAGTGCTATTGCGGAGGGATACGAGCAGTACTTC
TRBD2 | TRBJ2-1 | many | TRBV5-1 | CASSPGTSGTDNEQFF | TGCGCCAGCAGCCCGGGGACTAGCGGGACAGATAATGAGCAGTTCTTC
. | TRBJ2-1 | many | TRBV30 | CAWSVQASNRNNEQFF | TGTGCCTGGAGTGTACAAGCTAGTAATCGGAACAATGAGCAGTTCTTC